This T cell receptor (beta chain) was found in a study of T cell repertoires in cytomegalovirus infection. Whole-study results and caveats: Using cumulative public TCR beta family frequency, the authors identified those who carried CMV together with the relevant HLA.

TCRdb passed the reads through MiXCR, listing each CDR3 protein once. Among about 740,000 distinct CDR3 sequences listed, approximately 33% were seen once. As concerns this clonotype: Its specificity is not known.

The ends were cut back, 1 base at V and 5 bases at J, with 8 bases in the middle. From germline, CDR1 is LNHNV and CDR2 YYDKDF (reference sequence). The CDR3 has 13 residues. This chain joins TRBV15 and TRBJ2-5; D gene ambiguous. Specimen: cultured PBMCs, collected from culture after CMV antigen stimulation. The sequence came from a human donor in good health (CMV status not recorded). Some clones in this sample may be carry-over from other donors' samples. The CDR3 nucleotides read TGTGCCACCAGCAGAGTGGTTTTGGAGACCCAGTACTTC. Translating it yields CATSRVVLETQYF.